The TCR beta chain described here comes from a study of post-analysis software for immune sequencing data. The study, taken as a whole, reports: Roughly 5 TRBV segments (TRBV5-6, TRBV5-1 and TRBV20-1 among them) occurred more frequently in patients than in controls.

Trimming stripped 11 bases from V and 7 bases from J, with 18 bases between. This CDR3 spans 12 amino acids. Germline CDR1 reads SNHLY; CDR2 reads FYNNEI. Details on this clonotype: Its antigen is unknown.

Sequencing libraries made from TCR beta cDNA carried unique molecular identifiers. One entry per CDR3 protein, called by TCRdb with MiXCR from the PCR reads. The table records just over 250,000 distinct CDR3 sequences, 36% of them present only once. Sequences were obtained from blood. The source is a girl aged 5-17 years with multiple sclerosis. The chain combines TRBV2 with TRBJ2-7; D unresolved. The CDR3: CARRGPSREQYF. CDR3 nucleotides: TGTGCCCGTCGAGGCCCGTCCAGGGAGCAGTACTTC. The whole variable domain, filled in from reference TRBV2 and TRBJ2-7, reads EPEVTQTPSHQVTQMGQEVILRCVPISNHLYFYWYRQILGQKVEFLVSFYNNEISEKSEIFDDQFSVERPDGSNFTLKIRSTKLEDSAMYFCARRGPSREQYFGPGTRLTVT.